These T cell receptor beta chains were read from a single sample in a study of T cell changes during pregnancy in multiple sclerosis. TCRdb's table, derived via immunoSEQ multiplex PCR, lists solely in-frame clones and lacks some. The table includes 40,000 to 60,000 clones, approximately 95% detected once. Sample: CD8+ T cells from peripheral blood mononuclear cells, taken in the first trimester of pregnancy. The receptors derive from a female donor with multiple sclerosis, enrolled in a pregnancy study. CDR3s include the opening cysteine and the closing phenylalanine or tryptophan. Fields, in order: D gene, V gene, clone size, J gene, CDR3 DNA, CDR3 protein. D genes are given only for firm matches. Some rows mark clone size as missing; the rest say once, few, many or name a class of expanded clone.

D gene: NA
V gene: TRBV6-5
clone size: NA
J gene: TRBJ2-7
CDR3 DNA: TGTGCCAGCCGCCCAATCGAGGGGGTCCCCTACGAGCAGTACTTC
CDR3 protein: CASRPIEGVPYEQYF

D gene: TRBD1
V gene: TRBV4-2
clone size: NA
J gene: TRBJ1-3
CDR3 DNA: TGTGCCAGCAGCCCGCCCCACGGACAGGCGTTGTTAGGAAACACCATATATTTT
CDR3 protein: CASSPPHGQALLGNTIYF

D gene: NA
V gene: TRBV9
clone size: NA
J gene: TRBJ2-3
CDR3 DNA: TGTGCCAGCAGTCTGCGGGCCACAGATACGCAGTATTTT
CDR3 protein: CASSLRATDTQYF

D gene: NA
V gene: TRBV5-4
clone size: NA
J gene: TRBJ2-1
CDR3 DNA: TGTGCCAGCAGCTTGGGTCTAGCATGGTACAATGAGCAGTTCTTC
CDR3 protein: CASSLGLAWYNEQFF

D gene: TRBD2
V gene: TRBV27
clone size: NA
J gene: TRBJ2-7
CDR3 DNA: TGTGCCAGCAGGCCGGGACTAGCGGGAGTTGAGCAGTACTTC
CDR3 protein: CASRPGLAGVEQYF

D gene: NA
V gene: TRBV19
clone size: once
J gene: TRBJ1-2
CDR3 DNA: TGTGCCAGTAGTATGTCGGGTTCCTATGGCTACACCTTC
CDR3 protein: CASSMSGSYGYTF

D gene: NA
V gene: TRBV13
clone size: NA
J gene: TRBJ1-5
CDR3 DNA: TGTGCCAGCGCCTTAGGCAGGGGCTATCAGCCCCAGCATTTT
CDR3 protein: CASALGRGYQPQHF

D gene: TRBD1
V gene: TRBV7-8
clone size: NA
J gene: TRBJ2-7
CDR3 DNA: TGTGCCAGCAGCGCTGGGACAGCCTACGAGCAGTACTTC
CDR3 protein: CASSAGTAYEQYF

D gene: NA
V gene: TRBV13
clone size: NA
J gene: TRBJ2-7
CDR3 DNA: TGTGCCAGCAGCTTAATGGGCCAGGGTCGCGAGCAGTACTTC
CDR3 protein: CASSLMGQGREQYF

D gene: NA
V gene: TRBV5-4
clone size: NA
J gene: TRBJ2-7
CDR3 DNA: TGTGCCAGCAGCTTGGAGGGGCCAGATTCGGAGCAGTACTTC
CDR3 protein: CASSLEGPDSEQYF

D gene: TRBD2
V gene: TRBV4-1
clone size: NA
J gene: TRBJ2-1
CDR3 DNA: TGCGCCAGCAGCCAAACTAGCGCCCGCTCCTACAATGAGCAGTTCTTC
CDR3 protein: CASSQTSARSYNEQFF

D gene: TRBD1
V gene: TRBV27
clone size: NA
J gene: TRBJ1-1
CDR3 DNA: TGTGCCAGCAGGGACAGGATGAACACTGAAGCTTTCTTT
CDR3 protein: CASRDRMNTEAFF

D gene: NA
V gene: TRBV7-6
clone size: NA
J gene: TRBJ2-7
CDR3 DNA: TGTGCCAGCAGCCCCCCCCTTCAGTCCTACGAGCAGTACTTC
CDR3 protein: CASSPPLQSYEQYF

D gene: TRBD1
V gene: TRBV27
clone size: NA
J gene: TRBJ1-1
CDR3 DNA: TGTGCCAGCAGTTTATCCCGCCCAGGGGGCGGAACGAAAGCTGAAGCTTTCTTT
CDR3 protein: CASSLSRPGGGTKAEAFF

D gene: TRBD1
V gene: TRBV29-1
clone size: NA
J gene: TRBJ1-2
CDR3 DNA: TGCAGCGTTGTCGGACAGGGGGTTGAAGGCTACACCTTC
CDR3 protein: CSVVGQGVEGYTF

D gene: NA
V gene: TRBV19
clone size: NA
J gene: TRBJ2-7
CDR3 DNA: TGTGCCAGTAGTCCTAGGGACTCTACAAGCTCCTACGAGCAGTACTTC
CDR3 protein: CASSPRDSTSSYEQYF

D gene: TRBD1
V gene: TRBV6-1
clone size: NA
J gene: TRBJ1-2
CDR3 DNA: TGTGCCAGCAGTGTTTACGCCGGGACAGGGGGTTCGGATGGCTACACCTTC
CDR3 protein: CASSVYAGTGGSDGYTF

D gene: TRBD1
V gene: TRBV5-6
clone size: NA
J gene: TRBJ2-7
CDR3 DNA: TGTGCCAGCAGCTTGGCCCCGGGACAGGGGTCCTACGAGCAGTACTTC
CDR3 protein: CASSLAPGQGSYEQYF

D gene: NA
V gene: TRBV2
clone size: once
J gene: TRBJ2-7
CDR3 DNA: TGTGCCAGCATGACAGCCTCCTACGAGCAGTACTTC
CDR3 protein: CASMTASYEQYF

D gene: NA
V gene: TRBV4-1
clone size: once
J gene: TRBJ2-7
CDR3 DNA: TGCGCCAGCAGCCAAGATGGCGGGCGCTCCTACGAGCAGTACTTC
CDR3 protein: CASSQDGGRSYEQYF

D gene: NA
V gene: TRBV2
clone size: NA
J gene: TRBJ1-3
CDR3 DNA: TGTGCCAGCAGTGCCGTTCTTCGGACAGCCTTCTCTGGAAACACCATATATTTT
CDR3 protein: CASSAVLRTAFSGNTIYF

D gene: NA
V gene: TRBV27
clone size: NA
J gene: TRBJ2-1
CDR3 DNA: TGTGCCAGCACGGTTCCGAGCGGGAATGAGCAGTTCTTC
CDR3 protein: CASTVPSGNEQFF

D gene: TRBD1
V gene: TRBV29-1
clone size: NA
J gene: TRBJ1-2
CDR3 DNA: TGCAGCGTCCCGGGACAGGGGGCGAACTATGGCTACACCTTC
CDR3 protein: CSVPGQGANYGYTF

D gene: TRBD2
V gene: TRBV11-2
clone size: NA
J gene: TRBJ2-1
CDR3 DNA: TGTGCCAGCAGCGCAGATCTAGCGGGAGCACATGAGCAGTTCTTC
CDR3 protein: CASSADLAGAHEQFF

D gene: TRBD2
V gene: TRBV29-1
clone size: once
J gene: TRBJ2-1
CDR3 DNA: TGCAGCGTTGGGGACTACCCTGAGCAGTTCTTC
CDR3 protein: CSVGDYPEQFF

D gene: TRBD2
V gene: TRBV6-5
clone size: NA
J gene: TRBJ2-2
CDR3 DNA: TGTGCCAGCAGTTACGGACTAGCGGGAGTCGGGGAGCTGTTTTTT
CDR3 protein: CASSYGLAGVGELFF

D gene: NA
V gene: TRBV6-1
clone size: NA
J gene: TRBJ2-1
CDR3 DNA: TGTGCCAGCACCTTGACTAGTGTGACCTACAATGAGCAGTTCTTC
CDR3 protein: CASTLTSVTYNEQFF

D gene: NA
V gene: TRBV21-1
clone size: NA
J gene: TRBJ2-1
CDR3 DNA: TGTGCCAGCAGCGAGAACCCGCTAGCGACCAGCCGCTCCTACAATGAGCAGTTCTTC
CDR3 protein: CASSENPLATSRSYNEQFF

D gene: TRBD1
V gene: TRBV27
clone size: NA
J gene: TRBJ2-3
CDR3 DNA: TGTGCCAGCAGTCCCGGACAGGGGTACTCGGCAGATACGCAGTATTTT
CDR3 protein: CASSPGQGYSADTQYF

D gene: TRBD1
V gene: TRBV13
clone size: NA
J gene: TRBJ2-7
CDR3 DNA: TGTGCCAGCAGCTCCGGGACAGGGCGCTACGAGCAGTACTTC
CDR3 protein: CASSSGTGRYEQYF

D gene: NA
V gene: TRBV9
clone size: NA
J gene: TRBJ2-2
CDR3 DNA: TGTGCCAGCAGCGTAGCCCAGGGAACCGGGGAGCTGTTTTTT
CDR3 protein: CASSVAQGTGELFF

D gene: NA
V gene: TRBV11-2
clone size: NA
J gene: TRBJ2-4
CDR3 DNA: TGTGCCAGCAGCGAACGCAGGGGATCCAAAAACATTCAGTACTTC
CDR3 protein: CASSERRGSKNIQYF

D gene: TRBD1
V gene: TRBV29-1
clone size: NA
J gene: TRBJ2-3
CDR3 DNA: TGCAGCGTTGAGTGGCAGGGGGTCGGAAGCACAGATACGCAGTATTTT
CDR3 protein: CSVEWQGVGSTDTQYF